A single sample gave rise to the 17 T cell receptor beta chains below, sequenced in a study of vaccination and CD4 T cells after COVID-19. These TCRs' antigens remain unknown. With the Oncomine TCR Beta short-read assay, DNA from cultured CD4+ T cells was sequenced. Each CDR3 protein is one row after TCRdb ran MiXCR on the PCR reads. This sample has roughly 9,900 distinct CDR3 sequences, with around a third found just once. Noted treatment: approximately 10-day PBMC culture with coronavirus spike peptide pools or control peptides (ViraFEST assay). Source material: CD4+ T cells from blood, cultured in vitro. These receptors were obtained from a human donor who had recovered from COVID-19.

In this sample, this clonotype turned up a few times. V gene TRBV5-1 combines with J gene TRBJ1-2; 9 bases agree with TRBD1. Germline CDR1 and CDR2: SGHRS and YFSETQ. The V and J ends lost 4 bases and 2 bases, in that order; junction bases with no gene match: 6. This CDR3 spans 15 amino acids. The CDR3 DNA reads TGCGCCAGCAGCCAGGAGGACAGGGGAAACTATGGCTACACCTTC. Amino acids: CASSQEDRGNYGYTF.

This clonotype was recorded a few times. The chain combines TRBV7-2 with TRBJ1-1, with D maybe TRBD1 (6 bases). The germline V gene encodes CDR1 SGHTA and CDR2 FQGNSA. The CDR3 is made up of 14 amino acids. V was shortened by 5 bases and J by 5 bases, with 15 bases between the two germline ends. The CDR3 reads CASSLRQADTEAFF. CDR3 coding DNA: TGTGCCAGCAGCCTTCGACAGGCGGATACTGAAGCTTTCTTT.

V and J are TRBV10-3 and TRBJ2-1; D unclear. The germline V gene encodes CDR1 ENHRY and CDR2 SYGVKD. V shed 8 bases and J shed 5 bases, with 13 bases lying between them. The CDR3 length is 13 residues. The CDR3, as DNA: TGTGCCATCCTGGACCCCACCAACAATGAGCAGTTCTTC. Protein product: CAILDPTNNEQFF.

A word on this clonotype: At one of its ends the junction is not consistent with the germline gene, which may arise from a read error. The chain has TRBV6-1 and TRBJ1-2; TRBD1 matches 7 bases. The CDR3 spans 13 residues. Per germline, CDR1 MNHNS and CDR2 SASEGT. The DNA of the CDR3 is TGTGCCAGCAGTCGGGACAGCCTCTTAGGCTACGCCTTC. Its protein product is CASSRDSLLGYAF.

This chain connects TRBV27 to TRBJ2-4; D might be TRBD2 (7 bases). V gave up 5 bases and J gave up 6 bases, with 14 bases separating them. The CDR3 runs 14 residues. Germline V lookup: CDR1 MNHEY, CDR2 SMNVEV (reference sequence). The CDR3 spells CASSTWGGANIQYF. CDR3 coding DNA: TGTGCCAGCAGTACCTGGGGGGGCGCAAACATTCAGTACTTC.

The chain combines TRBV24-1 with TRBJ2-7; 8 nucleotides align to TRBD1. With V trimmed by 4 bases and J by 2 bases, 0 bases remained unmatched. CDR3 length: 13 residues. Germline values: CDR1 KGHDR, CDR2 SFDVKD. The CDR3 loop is CATSETGAYEQYF. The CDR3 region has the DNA TGTGCCACCAGTGAGACAGGGGCCTACGAGCAGTACTTC.

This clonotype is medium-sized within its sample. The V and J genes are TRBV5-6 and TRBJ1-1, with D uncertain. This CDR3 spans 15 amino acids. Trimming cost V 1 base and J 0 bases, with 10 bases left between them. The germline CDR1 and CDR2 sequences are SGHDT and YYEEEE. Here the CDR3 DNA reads TGTGCCAGCAGCTTGTCCCCGCTAATGAACACTGAAGCTTTCTTT. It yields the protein CASSLSPLMNTEAFF.

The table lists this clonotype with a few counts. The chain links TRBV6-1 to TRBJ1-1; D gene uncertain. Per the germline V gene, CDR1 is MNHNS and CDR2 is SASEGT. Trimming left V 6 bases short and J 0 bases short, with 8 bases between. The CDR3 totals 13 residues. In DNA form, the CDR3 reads TGTGCCAGCAGGGGGTCCCTGAACACTGAAGCTTTCTTT. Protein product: CASRGSLNTEAFF.

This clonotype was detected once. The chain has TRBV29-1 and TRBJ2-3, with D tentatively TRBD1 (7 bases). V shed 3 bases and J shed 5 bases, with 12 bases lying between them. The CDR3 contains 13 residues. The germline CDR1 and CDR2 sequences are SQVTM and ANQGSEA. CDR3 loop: CSVERQGGDTQYF. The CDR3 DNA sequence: TGCAGCGTTGAGCGGCAGGGGGGAGATACGCAGTATTTT.

The CDR3 protein is CASSLDRGNEQYF. CDR3 sequence (DNA): TGTGCCAGCAGCTTAGACAGGGGGAACGAGCAGTACTTC. The gene calls are TRBV11-2 and TRBJ2-7; TRBD1 agrees at 7 bases. The CDR3 is made up of 13 amino acids. V lost 0 bases to trimming and J lost 5 bases; unmatched junction nucleotides: 1. Germline CDR1 reads SGHAT; CDR2 reads FQNNGV.

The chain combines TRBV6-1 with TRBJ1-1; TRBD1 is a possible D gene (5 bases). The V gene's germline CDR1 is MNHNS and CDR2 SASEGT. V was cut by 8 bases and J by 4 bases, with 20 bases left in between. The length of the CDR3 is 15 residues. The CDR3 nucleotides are TGTGCCAGCTACGCAGGGAGGGCGCGAATCACTGAAGCTTTCTTT. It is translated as CASYAGRARITEAFF.

CDR3 DNA sequence: TGTGCCAGCAGCTTAGTGGGAACGGGGGGAAAGGGCGAGCAGTACTTC. This encodes CASSLVGTGGKGEQYF. The chain has TRBV7-6 and TRBJ2-7, with TRBD2 matching over 7 bases. Germline assignment: CDR1 SGHVS and CDR2 FNYEAQ. This CDR3 spans 16 amino acids. Losses at the gene ends were 1 base for V and 6 bases for J; bases not matched to a gene: 12.

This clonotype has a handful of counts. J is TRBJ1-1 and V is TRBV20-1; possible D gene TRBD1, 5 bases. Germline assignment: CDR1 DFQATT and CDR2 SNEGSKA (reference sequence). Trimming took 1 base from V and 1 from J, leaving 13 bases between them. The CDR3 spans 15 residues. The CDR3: CSARAREGSNTEAFF. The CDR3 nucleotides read TGCAGTGCTAGAGCCCGGGAGGGGTCGAACACTGAAGCTTTCTTT.

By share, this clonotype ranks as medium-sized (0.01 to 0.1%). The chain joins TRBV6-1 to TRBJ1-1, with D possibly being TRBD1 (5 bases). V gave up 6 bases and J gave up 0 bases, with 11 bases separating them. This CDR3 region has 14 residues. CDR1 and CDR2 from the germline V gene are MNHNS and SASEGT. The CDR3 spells CASRRGTVNTEAFF. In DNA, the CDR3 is TGTGCCAGCAGGAGAGGGACCGTGAACACTGAAGCTTTCTTT.

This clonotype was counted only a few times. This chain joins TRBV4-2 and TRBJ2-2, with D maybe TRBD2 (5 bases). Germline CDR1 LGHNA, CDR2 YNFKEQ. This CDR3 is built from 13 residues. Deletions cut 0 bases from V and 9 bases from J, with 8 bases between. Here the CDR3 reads CASSQDLARELFF. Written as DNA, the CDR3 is TGTGCCAGCAGCCAAGATCTAGCTAGGGAGCTGTTTTTT.

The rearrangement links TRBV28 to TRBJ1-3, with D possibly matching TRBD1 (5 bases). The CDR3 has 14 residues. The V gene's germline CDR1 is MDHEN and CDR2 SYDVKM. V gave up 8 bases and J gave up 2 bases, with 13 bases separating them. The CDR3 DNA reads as TGTGCCAGCGGCCAGGGTCTGGCTGGAAACACCATATATTTT. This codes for CASGQGLAGNTIYF.

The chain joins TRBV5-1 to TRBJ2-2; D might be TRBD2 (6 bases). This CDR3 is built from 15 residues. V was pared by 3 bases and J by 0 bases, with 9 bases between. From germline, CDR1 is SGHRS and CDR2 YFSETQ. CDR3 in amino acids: CASSYRGSNTGELFF. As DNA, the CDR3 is TGCGCCAGCAGCTACCGGGGGTCGAACACCGGGGAGCTGTTTTTT.